This TCR beta chain was retrieved from a study of blood T cell repertoires in COVID-19. The protocol was immunoSEQ multiplex PCR, while the TCRdb copy is restricted to in-frame clones and leaves out a portion. The data show 200,000 to 300,000 clones, around 85% seen once. In terms of age and location, participants ranged from roughly 18 to 95 years and lived in about two dozen US areas. The CDR3 is 14 residues long. The V and J ends lost 4 bases and 11 bases, in that order; junction bases with no gene match: 12. The germline V gene has CDR1 MNHNY and CDR2 SVGAGI (reference sequence). The sample was PBMCs or T cells enriched from blood (not recorded which). The origin of this receptor is a woman between 50 and 59 years old with acute COVID-19. The V gene is TRBV6-6, the J gene TRBJ2-5; TRBD1 matches at 8 bases. This CDR3 is CASSSGQVLVGQYF. The CDR3 coding sequence is TGTGCCAGCAGTTCGGGACAGGTGCTGGTGGGTCAGTACTTC.